This passage covers 17 T cell receptor beta chains from one sample sequenced in a study of CD8 T cells in ankylosing spondylitis. TCRdb re-derived calls from the 5' RACE reads in MiXCR, one entry per CDR3 protein. The sample carries roughly 30,000 distinct CDR3 sequences, about 5.3% recorded once. The sequencing input was blood, either unsorted or a sorted T cell fraction (not recorded which). All receptors come from a female donor with ankylosing spondylitis or in good health (not recorded which).

Many counts were recorded for this clonotype. The chain combines TRBV9 with TRBJ2-5; 7 positions match TRBD1. Trimming at V came to 4 bases and at J to 5 bases, leaving 8 bases not matched to a gene. The CDR3 is 14 residues long. Germline V lookup: CDR1 SGDLS, CDR2 YYNGEE. In nucleotides, the CDR3 is TGTGCCAGCAGCCCCGAGCTCAGGGGGGAGACCCAGTACTTC. It codes for CASSPELRGETQYF.

The chain uses TRBV9 and TRBJ2-7, with 13 bases identical to TRBD2. V shed 0 bases and J 10 bases; nucleotides not matched to a gene: 7. There are 15 residues in the CDR3. CDR1 and CDR2 from the germline V gene are SGDLS and YYNGEE. The CDR3 loop is CASSVGGTSGAAQYF. The CDR3 DNA reads TGTGCCAGCAGCGTAGGCGGGACTAGCGGGGCCGCTCAGTACTTC.

The chain joins TRBV9 to TRBJ2-5; D is unresolved. This CDR3 spans 16 amino acids. Germline assignment: CDR1 SGDLS and CDR2 YYNGEE. V shed 0 bases and J shed 1 base, with 13 bases lying between them. The CDR3 DNA is TGTGCCAGCAGCGTAGCTCTAGACGGCCCCCAAGAGACCCAGTACTTC. Translating it yields CASSVALDGPQETQYF.

This clonotype was seen at least ten times. The CDR3 nucleotides are TGTGCCAGCAGCGCACAGGGGGCGGGTCAGCCCCAGCATTTT. As protein: CASSAQGAGQPQHF. J is TRBJ1-5 and V is TRBV9; 9 bases fit TRBD1. V was pared by 3 bases and J by 6 bases, with 4 bases of the junction left unmatched. CDR1 and CDR2 (germline): SGDLS, YYNGEE. The CDR3 is made up of 14 amino acids. The full variable domain, with the rest looked up from reference TRBV9 and TRBJ1-5, is DSGVTQTPKHLITATGQRVTLRCSPRSGDLSVYWYQQSLDQGLQFLIQYYNGEERAKGNILERFSAQQFPDLHSELNLSSLELGDSALYFCASSAQGAGQPQHFGDGTRLSIL.

This clonotype has ten or more counts. This chain uses TRBV9 with TRBJ2-1; 11 bases are shared with TRBD2. V was clipped by 4 bases and J by 8 bases; unmatched bases: 8. There are 15 residues in the CDR3. CDR1 and CDR2 from the germline V gene are SGDLS and YYNGEE. CDR3 residues: CASSSSSGGAHEQFF. The CDR3 DNA is TGTGCCAGCAGCTCAAGTAGCGGGGGGGCCCATGAGCAGTTCTTC.

This clonotype was picked up many times. The chain joins TRBV9 to TRBJ2-2; no clear D. Germline lookup yields CDR1 SGDLS and CDR2 YYNGEE. The CDR3 length is 16 residues. Trimming removed 1 base at V and 0 bases at J, with 10 bases between. Here the CDR3 DNA reads TGTGCCAGCAGCGTACTAGGGCAGTCGAACACCGGGGAGCTGTTTTTT. This translates into CASSVLGQSNTGELFF.

This clonotype occurred many times. The chain has TRBV9 and TRBJ1-2; D remains unclear. The CDR3 is 15 amino acids. V lost 4 bases and J lost 2, with 15 bases in between. Per the germline V gene, CDR1 is SGDLS and CDR2 is YYNGEE. This CDR3 is CASSRDTSNNYGYTF. The CDR3 bases are TGTGCCAGCAGCCGCGACACCAGCAACAACTATGGCTACACCTTC.

This clonotype was counted ten times or more. V and J are TRBV9 and TRBJ2-6; D is unresolved. The CDR3 spans 15 residues. Per germline, CDR1 SGDLS and CDR2 YYNGEE. V lost 2 bases and J 2 bases, leaving 8 bases between the germline ends. The CDR3 here is CASSVTVPGANVLTF. The CDR3 DNA is TGTGCCAGCAGCGTGACCGTTCCTGGGGCCAACGTCCTGACTTTC.

The table lists this clonotype with many counts. The gene calls are TRBV9 and TRBJ2-6, with 13 bases identical to TRBD2. CDR1 and CDR2 (germline): SGDLS, YYNGEE. With V trimmed by 3 bases and J by 1 base, 1 base remained unmatched. This CDR3 contains 17 residues. The CDR3 bases are TGTGCCAGCAGCGAGACTAGCGGGGGGTCTGGGGCCAACGTCCTGACTTTC. This encodes CASSETSGGSGANVLTF.

This clonotype was picked up many times. V and J are TRBV9 and TRBJ1-4; a weak D match, TRBD1 (5 bases). Looked up from germline, CDR1 is SGDLS and CDR2 is YYNGEE. CDR3 size: 14 residues. V was clipped by 7 bases and J by 6 bases, with 16 bases between them. CDR3 sequence reads: CASGRGDGDEKLFF. The CDR3 DNA reads TGTGCCAGCGGACGAGGGGACGGGGATGAAAAACTGTTTTTT.

The J gene is TRBJ2-5, the V gene TRBV9, with D unclear. Trimming removed 2 bases at V and 5 bases at J, with 16 bases between. Per germline, CDR1 SGDLS and CDR2 YYNGEE. The CDR3 length is 15 residues. Here the CDR3 reads CASSVSGTLQETQYF. The CDR3 nucleotides are TGTGCCAGCAGCGTTTCTGGCACTTTACAGGAGACCCAGTACTTC.

This clonotype has at least ten counts. The V gene is TRBV9, the J gene TRBJ1-2; D possibly corresponds to TRBD1 (5 bases). Trimming left V 4 bases short and J 1 base short, with 14 bases between. Germline V gives CDR1 SGDLS, CDR2 YYNGEE. The CDR3 spans 15 residues. The CDR3 DNA reads as TGTGCCAGCAGCCCGACGACAGCCGGTAACTATGGCTACACCTTC. Protein sequence: CASSPTTAGNYGYTF.

The sample holds many counts of this clonotype. The V gene is TRBV9, the J gene TRBJ2-5; D is perhaps TRBD1 or TRBD2 (5 bases each). V was clipped by 0 bases and J by 2 bases, with 8 bases between them. The germline V gene has CDR1 SGDLS and CDR2 YYNGEE. The CDR3 is made up of 14 amino acids. The CDR3 region is CASSVAWGQETQYF. The CDR3, as DNA: TGTGCCAGCAGCGTAGCATGGGGGCAAGAGACCCAGTACTTC.

The genes are TRBV9 and TRBJ2-7; 10 positions match TRBD1. The CDR3 is 16 residues long. V lost 4 bases to trimming and J lost 3 bases; unmatched junction nucleotides: 10. CDR1 and CDR2 from the germline V gene are SGDLS and YYNGEE. The CDR3 protein is CASSPAQTGGLYEQYF. For the CDR3, the DNA is TGTGCCAGCAGCCCAGCACAGACAGGGGGCCTCTACGAGCAGTACTTC.

Ten or more counts support this clonotype. The chain links TRBV9 to TRBJ2-2; tentative D call: TRBD2 (5 bases). CDR1 is SGDLS, CDR2 YYNGEE, per germline. The CDR3 loop spans 14 amino acids. Between the trimmed V and J ends, which lost 0 bases and 4 bases, there was a span of 7 bases. The CDR3 loop is CASSVAGFTGELFF. DNA for the CDR3: TGTGCCAGCAGCGTAGCGGGGTTCACCGGGGAGCTGTTTTTT.

This clonotype was observed many times. This chain uses TRBV9 with TRBJ2-3; 7 bases fit TRBD2. The V gene's germline CDR1 is SGDLS and CDR2 YYNGEE. V gave up 4 bases and J gave up 2 bases; unmatched junction bases: 7. The CDR3 is made up of 15 amino acids. CDR3 sequence (DNA): TGTGCCAGCAGCCCCAGGGCGGGAGACACAGATACGCAGTATTTT. Translating it yields CASSPRAGDTDTQYF.

At least ten counts were recorded for this clonotype. V gene TRBV9 combines with J gene TRBJ1-3, with 9 bases matching TRBD1. Germline V gene data show CDR1 as SGDLS and CDR2 as YYNGEE. With V trimmed by 4 bases and J by 0 bases, 5 bases remained unmatched. The CDR3 extends over 16 amino acids. CDR3 nucleotides: TGTGCCAGCAGCCCCCCGACAGGGGGCTCTGGAAACACCATATATTTT. Translating gives CASSPPTGGSGNTIYF.